The present entry profiles one T cell receptor (beta chain) with its context. Its target is unknown. This table comes from immunoSEQ multiplex PCR, and its TCRdb copy is limited to in-frame clones, with some not included. The sample has under 150,000 clones, 85% to 95% seen once. The CDR3 runs 13 residues. Germline CDR1 reads ENHRY; CDR2 reads SYGVKD. Between the trimmed V and J ends, which lost 6 bases and 3 bases, there was a span of 11 bases. This sample was taken from a study of T cell responses to AZD1222 COVID-19 vaccine. General study results and limits: Repertoire collection took place solely once the T cell response had peaked. The study found Spike-specific TCR breadth and depth rose after two AZD1222 doses. The donor group comprised mostly white British people and more females; the analysis possibly underestimated clonal diversity.

The source was peripheral blood, collected on day 0 of AZD1222 vaccination. The chain recombines TRBV10-3 with TRBJ2-5; D could derive from TRBD1 or TRBD2 (5 bases each). This receptor was obtained from an adult in good health. CDR3 bases: TGTGCCATCAGGCCGGGGCCTGAAGAGACCCAGTACTTC. Translating gives CAIRPGPEETQYF.